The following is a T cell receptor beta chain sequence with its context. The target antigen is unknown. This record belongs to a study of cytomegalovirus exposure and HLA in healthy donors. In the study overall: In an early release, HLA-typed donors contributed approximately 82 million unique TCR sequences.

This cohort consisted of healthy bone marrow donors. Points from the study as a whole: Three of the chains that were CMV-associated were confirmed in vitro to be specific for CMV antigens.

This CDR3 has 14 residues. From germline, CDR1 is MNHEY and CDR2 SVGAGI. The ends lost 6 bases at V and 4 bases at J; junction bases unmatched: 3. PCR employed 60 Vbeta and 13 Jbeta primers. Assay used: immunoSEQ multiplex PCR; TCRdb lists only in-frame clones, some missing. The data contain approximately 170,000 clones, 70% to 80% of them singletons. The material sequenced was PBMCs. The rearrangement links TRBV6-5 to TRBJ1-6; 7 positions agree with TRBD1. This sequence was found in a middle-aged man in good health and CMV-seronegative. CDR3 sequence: CASRPGQYNSPLHF. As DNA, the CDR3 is TGTGCCAGCAGACCGGGACAGTATAATTCACCCCTCCACTTT.